This T cell receptor beta chain was captured by sequencing in a study of T cell repertoires in cytomegalovirus infection. Study background: HLA-B-restricted CMV epitopes that are well studied, plus recently identified HLA-C-restricted ones, were used by the study. Indications came from public TCR beta signatures; they pointed to CMV infection and to a matching HLA type.

Study-wide findings and caveats: HLA-C-restricted TCR beta clonotypes specific for CMV led the ex vivo response.

One entry per CDR3 protein, called by TCRdb with MiXCR from the reads. Of 300,000 to 400,000 distinct CDR3 sequences listed, roughly 29% are singletons. Trimming stripped 5 bases from V and 9 bases from J, with 8 bases between. Looked up from germline, CDR1 is MNHEY and CDR2 is SVGEGT. The CDR3 runs 11 residues. This clonotype showed up just a few times. Its antigen is still unknown. This clonotype was obtained from a human donor in good health (CMV status not recorded). Some clones in this sample may be carry-over from other donors' samples. The chain joins TRBV6-2 or TRBV6-3 to TRBJ1-5; no definite D call. The sample in question was cultured PBMCs, obtained from culture after CMV antigen stimulation. The CDR3 bases are TGTGCCAGCAGTCGAAGTGGGCCCCAGCATTTT. Its protein is CASSRSGPQHF.